This T cell receptor (beta chain) was retrieved from a study of CD8 T cells in ankylosing spondylitis. For TCR beta, libraries came from quantitative 5'-RACE with molecular barcodes. TCRdb itself ran the 5' RACE reads through MiXCR, one entry per CDR3 protein. The data hold some 800,000 distinct CDR3 sequences, with 12% observed a single time. Findings and limits, study-wide: Reportedly, disease-linked clones are significantly enriched in ankylosing spondylitis patients' matched synovial fluid. Earlier work had already found some motif variants in reactive arthritis synovial fluid and blood. Several highly homologous variants made up a TCR beta motif, and this motif appeared characteristic of ankylosing spondylitis blood. Peripheral blood held disease-linked clones only at relatively low frequency, and these were CD8+.

V lost 7 bases and J 3 bases, leaving 7 bases between the germline ends. Germline loops: CDR1 MNHEY, CDR2 SVGAGI. The CDR3 runs to 12 residues. This clonotype has more than one count but fewer than ten. What it binds is not known. The rearrangement joins TRBV6-5 to TRBJ1-5; D call uncertain. What was sequenced was blood, either unsorted or a sorted T cell fraction (not recorded which). The receptor's source is a male donor with ankylosing spondylitis. CDR3 sequence (DNA): TGTGCCAGCAAGATGGCCAATCAGCCCCAGCATTTT. Protein: CASKMANQPQHF.